This entry lists 10 T cell receptor beta chains sequenced from one sample in a study of siplizumab effects on memory and regulatory T cells. TCRdb's copy holds only in-frame clones and misses some; the assay was immunoSEQ multiplex PCR. This sample carries fewer than 65,000 clones, nearly 95% of them seen once, and the ten largest clones take approximately 17%. The sample was CD8+ T cells sorted from blood. These receptor sequences come from a human donor in good health.

This rearrangement joins TRBV6-1 to TRBJ2-7; the match to TRBD2 covers 8 bases. Germline lookup yields CDR1 MNHNS and CDR2 SASEGT. J was trimmed by 3 bases and V by 4 bases; bases with no gene match: 5. This CDR3 spans 14 amino acids. As DNA, the CDR3 is TGTGCCAGCAGTGCTAGCGGGTCCTTCTACGAGCAGTACTTC. Amino acids: CASSASGSFYEQYF.

V is TRBV5-1 and J is TRBJ2-7; D unclear. The length of the CDR3 is 14 residues. Germline assignment: CDR1 SGHRS and CDR2 YFSETQ. V lost 0 bases and J lost 5, with 12 bases in between. The CDR3 DNA reads as TGCGCCAGCAGCTTGGGGCCCCCGAACCACGAGCAGTACTTC. Its translation: CASSLGPPNHEQYF.

The chain is built from TRBV2 and TRBJ2-7; 7 positions match TRBD1. Germline CDR1 reads SNHLY; CDR2 reads FYNNEI. The CDR3 runs 11 residues. Unmatched junction bases numbered 4, after V lost 10 bases and J lost 4 bases. The CDR3 nucleotides read TGTGCCAACCGACAGGGTTACGAGCAGTACTTC. It translates to CANRQGYEQYF.

The rearrangement uses TRBV15 and TRBJ2-7; D unclear. Deletions cut 1 base from V and 4 bases from J, with 8 bases between. Germline CDR1 reads LNHNV; CDR2 reads YYDKDF (reference sequence). The length of the CDR3 is 13 residues. The CDR3 spells CATSRGQLYEQYF. The CDR3 region has the DNA TGTGCCACCAGCAGAGGCCAGTTATACGAGCAGTACTTC.

This chain links TRBV5-4 with TRBJ2-1; 12 nucleotides line up with TRBD1. The germline V gene encodes CDR1 SGHNT and CDR2 YYREEE (reference sequence). Unmatched junction bases numbered 7, after V lost 9 bases and J lost 6 bases. This CDR3 contains 14 residues. The CDR3 coding sequence is TGTGCCACCCCGGGACAGGGGGCAAGCAATGAGCAGTTCTTC. It translates to CATPGQGASNEQFF.

The gene calls are TRBV9 and TRBJ1-2; D is unclear. This CDR3 spans 12 amino acids. The germline V gene has CDR1 SGDLS and CDR2 YYNGEE. Trimming took off 4 bases at V and 4 bases at J, with 8 bases between the two ends. As DNA, the CDR3 is TGTGCCAGCAGCTCCACTCCCTATGGCTACACCTTC. Its translation is CASSSTPYGYTF.

The rearrangement links TRBV19 to TRBJ1-5, with D unclear. Germline assignment: CDR1 LNHDA and CDR2 SQIVND (reference sequence). The CDR3 consists of 13 residues. V lost 6 bases, J lost 9 bases, and 15 bases lay in between. Written as DNA, the CDR3 is TGTGCCAGTAGCACCGACCTCAAGTGGCCCCAGCATTTT. Translating it yields CASSTDLKWPQHF.

The V call is TRBV9, the J call TRBJ1-6; possibly TRBD1 for D (5 bases). This CDR3 region has 15 residues. V was clipped by 3 bases and J by 8 bases, with 15 bases between them. The germline V gene encodes CDR1 SGDLS and CDR2 YYNGEE. The CDR3 DNA is TGTGCCAGCAGCGAGGGACTTCAACTGCATTCACCCCTCCACTTT. The encoded protein is CASSEGLQLHSPLHF.

V and J are TRBV10-1 and TRBJ2-6; D is undetermined. Trimming cost V 8 bases and J 0 bases, with 11 bases left between them. CDR3 length equals 15 residues. Germline assignment: CDR1 WNHNN and CDR2 SYGVQD (reference sequence). The CDR3 loop is CASFGIVSGANVLTF. For the CDR3, the DNA is TGCGCCAGCTTTGGTATCGTCTCTGGGGCCAACGTCCTGACTTTC.

The chain carries TRBV9 and TRBJ1-2, with 7 bases matching TRBD1. The V gene end was trimmed by 5 bases and the J gene end by 5 bases; junction bases not matched to a gene: 18. Germline values: CDR1 SGDLS, CDR2 YYNGEE. The length of the CDR3 is 17 residues. The CDR3 coding sequence is TGTGCCAGCAGAGGAGGGGGACAGAATTTTTCCACTTATGGCTACACCTTC. This translates into CASRGGGQNFSTYGYTF.